This section outlines one T cell receptor beta chain sequence together with its context. Its antigen is undetermined. These data are taken from a study of cytomegalovirus exposure and HLA in healthy donors. Study-wide points: Rarity held for most TCR sequences, but there were some public TCRs that occurred in many donors.

V trimming: 3 bases; J trimming: 5 bases; junction bases outside the gene matches: 5. Germline assignment: CDR1 LNHDA and CDR2 SQIVND (reference sequence). This CDR3 contains 15 residues. Some clones are missing from TCRdb's copy, which holds only in-frame ones; the method was immunoSEQ multiplex PCR. The data contain around 74,000 clones, around four fifths of them seen just once; the ten biggest clones take up 3%. Sequencing was done on a sample of PBMCs. The receptor was derived from a man younger than 40 in good health and CMV-seronegative. The rearrangement joins TRBV19 to TRBJ1-5, with 9 bases that match TRBD1. The CDR3, as DNA: TGTGCCAGTAGTATGTCGGACAGGGGAGATCAGCCCCAGCATTTT. As protein: CASSMSDRGDQPQHF.